The 25 T cell receptor beta chains below come from one sample, sequenced in a study of blood T cells in healthy people across ages. Through a sample-barcoded 5' primer and a J-beta primer mix, a second PCR was run for roughly 6 to 12 cycles. TCRdb independently ran MiXCR on the 5' RACE reads; one entry per CDR3 protein. In the table there are approximately 600,000 distinct CDR3 sequences, about 54% of which are singletons. The specimen was blood. The receptors were sampled from a man in his 60s in good health.

The J gene is TRBJ2-7, the V gene TRBV25-1, with TRBD1 as a possible D gene (7 bases). The CDR3 contains 14 residues. Germline CDR1 MGHDK, CDR2 SYGVNS. V lost 3 bases and J lost 4, with 13 bases in between. The CDR3 coding sequence is TGTGCCAGCAGTGATTCCCAGGGGGGTTACGAGCAGTACTTC. It encodes CASSDSQGGYEQYF.

This clonotype was found a few times. V is TRBV2 and J is TRBJ1-1, with 7 bases matching TRBD1. Germline CDR1 reads SNHLY; CDR2 reads FYNNEI. The CDR3 length is 13 residues. Unmatched junction bases numbered 5, after V lost 6 bases and J lost 4 bases. The CDR3 loop reads CASRPDRVTEAFF. CDR3 sequence (DNA): TGTGCCAGCAGGCCCGACAGGGTCACTGAAGCTTTCTTT.

The chain is built from TRBV3-1 and TRBJ2-6; tentative D call: TRBD2 (6 bases). This CDR3 comprises 16 residues. V gave up 6 bases and J gave up 0 bases, with 12 bases separating them. The germline V gene encodes CDR1 LGHDT and CDR2 YNNKEL (reference sequence). The CDR3 DNA sequence: TGTGCCAGCAGTCTCGGGAGTGGCTCTGGGGCCAACGTCCTGACTTTC. Translated: CASSLGSGSGANVLTF.

The chain is built from TRBV7-2 and TRBJ2-5; TRBD1 matches 9 bases. The J call may be faulty, since TRBJ2-7 better matches the DNA end. The germline V gene has CDR1 SGHTA and CDR2 FQGNSA. The CDR3 consists of 18 residues. CDR3 nucleotide sequence: TGTGCCAGCAGCTTAGGAGGGACAGGGTACACATGGGCCTACGAGCAGTACTTC. Protein: CASSLGGTGYTWAYEQYF.

The rearrangement links TRBV5-1 to TRBJ2-3; TRBD1 might be the D (5 bases). V was cut by 3 bases and J by 4 bases, with 15 bases left in between. CDR3 length equals 15 residues. Germline V lookup: CDR1 SGHRS, CDR2 YFSETQ. The CDR3 DNA is TGCGCCAGCAGCTATCTACAGGCAGGTGCAGATACGCAGTATTTT. Translated, it gives CASSYLQAGADTQYF.

This clonotype showed up just once. Its ends do not fully match the called genes, so a read error is possible. The V and J genes are TRBV5-1 and TRBJ2-5, with a possible D match to TRBD2 (6 bases). CDR1 is SGHRS, CDR2 YFSETQ, per germline. The CDR3 loop spans 15 amino acids. Here the CDR3 DNA reads TGCGCCAGCAGTTTAACAGCGGGTGCACAAGGGACCCAGTACTTC. Its translation: CASSLTAGAQGTQYF.

The count of this clonotype is one. The V call is TRBV6-1, the J call TRBJ2-5; the D is unclear. V lost 7 bases and J 4 bases, leaving 10 bases between the germline ends. In germline, CDR1 is MNHNS, CDR2 SASEGT. The CDR3 has 12 amino acids. CDR3 sequence: CASMKVRETQYF. CDR3 DNA: TGTGCCAGCATGAAGGTGCGAGAGACCCAGTACTTC.

This clonotype was seen only a few times. The rearrangement links TRBV20-1 to TRBJ2-1; 7 bases are shared with TRBD1. CDR3 size: 14 residues. Germline values: CDR1 DFQATT, CDR2 SNEGSKA (reference sequence). The trim removed 1 base at V and 4 bases at J, leaving 4 bases unmatched. The CDR3 region has the DNA TGCAGTGCTAGAGTCAGGGGGTCATACAATGAGCAGTTCTTC. Amino acids: CSARVRGSYNEQFF.

The chain links TRBV20-1 to TRBJ1-1, with D possibly TRBD1 on 5 matching bases. This CDR3 comprises 12 residues. Germline CDR1 DFQATT, CDR2 SNEGSKA (reference sequence). The CDR3 DNA follows: TGCAGGGCTCTCAGGGTGGCCGCTGAAGCTTTCTTT. Translated: CRALRVAAEAFF.

The chain has TRBV6-5 and TRBJ1-2; D gene unclear. Per germline, CDR1 MNHEY and CDR2 SVGAGI. Trimming took off 2 bases at V and 6 bases at J, with 10 bases between the two ends. The CDR3 has 13 residues. The CDR3 DNA sequence: TGTGCCAGCAGTTACGCCGGCGGGGATGGCTACACCTTC. Its protein product is CASSYAGGDGYTF.

The J gene is TRBJ2-3, the V gene TRBV18; D possibly corresponds to TRBD2 (5 bases). This CDR3 contains 15 residues. The germline V gene encodes CDR1 KGHSH and CDR2 LQKENI. Deletions cut 0 bases from V and 6 bases from J, with 13 bases between. The CDR3 sequence is CASSPPTTMQDTQYF. The CDR3 DNA reads TGTGCCAGCTCACCACCGACTACCATGCAGGATACGCAGTATTTT.

This chain uses TRBV10-1 with TRBJ2-7, with D possibly TRBD1 on 5 matching bases. The DNA end lines up better with TRBJ2-5; the J call may be wrong. Germline assignment: CDR1 WNHNN and CDR2 SYGVQD (reference sequence). CDR3 size: 15 residues. CDR3: CASSKTQGLEETQYF. In nucleotides, the CDR3 is TGCGCCAGCAGTAAAACGCAGGGCTTGGAAGAGACCCAGTACTTC.

The gene calls are TRBV29-1 and TRBJ2-1; TRBD1 is a possible D gene (6 bases). Trimming shortened V by 5 bases and J by 8 bases, and 19 bases separated the two germline ends. The CDR3 has 14 residues. The V gene's germline CDR1 is SQVTM and CDR2 ANQGSEA. The CDR3 bases are TGCAGCGTTCCCGATCCGTACAGGGTTTATGAGCAGTTCTTC. Its protein product is CSVPDPYRVYEQFF.

The gene calls are TRBV7-9 and TRBJ2-5, with 13 positions matching TRBD2. This CDR3 is 15 amino acids long. The V segment lost 5 bases and the J segment 6 bases; nucleotides outside the gene matches: 6. Germline CDR1 SEHNR, CDR2 FQNEAQ (reference sequence). CDR3 DNA sequence: TGTGCCAGCAGCCGAGGACTAGCGGGAGAAAAGACCCAGTACTTC. Encoded protein: CASSRGLAGEKTQYF.

This chain links TRBV5-1 with TRBJ2-3; possible D gene TRBD2, 5 bases. Germline V lookup: CDR1 SGHRS, CDR2 YFSETQ. The CDR3 extends over 13 amino acids. Trimming took off 7 bases at V and 0 bases at J, with 9 bases between the two ends. CDR3 DNA sequence: TGCGCCAGCCGGACGGGAAGCACAGATACGCAGTATTTT. Residues: CASRTGSTDTQYF. Full variable domain (rest looked up from reference TRBV5-1 and TRBJ2-3): KAGVTQTPRYLIKTRGQQVTLSCSPISGHRSVSWYQQTPGQGLQFLFEYFSETQRNKGNFPGRFSGRQFSNSRSEMNVSTLELGDSALYLCASRTGSTDTQYFGPGTRLTVL.

The chain carries TRBV7-2 and TRBJ2-4; TRBD2 agrees at 9 bases. This CDR3 spans 16 amino acids. V lost 3 bases and J lost 2; bases outside the gene matches: 5. Per the germline V gene, CDR1 is SGHTA and CDR2 is FQGNSA. In DNA, the CDR3 is TGTGCCAGCAGCTTCAGCGGGGGGTCGACCAAAAACATTCAGTACTTC. It yields the protein CASSFSGGSTKNIQYF.

This chain's CDR3 is CSASRGPNLVKNIQYF. The CDR3, as DNA: TGCAGTGCTTCTAGGGGGCCCAATTTGGTCAAAAACATTCAGTACTTC. V gene TRBV20-1 combines with J gene TRBJ2-4, with 7 bases fitting TRBD1. The ends lost 5 bases at V and 3 bases at J; junction bases unmatched: 13. This CDR3 has 16 amino acids. Looked up from germline, CDR1 is DFQATT and CDR2 is SNEGSKA (reference sequence).

This chain connects TRBV12-3 or TRBV12-4 to TRBJ1-2, with D unresolved. CDR3 size: 14 residues. With 3 bases removed from V and 0 bases from J, the gap between germline ends came to 8 bases. The CDR3 reads CASSLLGTNYGYTF. DNA of the CDR3: TGTGCCAGCAGTTTGTTAGGGACTAACTATGGCTACACCTTC.

CDR3 loop: CASRSTGRNSPLHF. DNA for the CDR3: TGTGCCAGCAGATCGACAGGGAGGAATTCACCCCTCCACTTT. The chain recombines TRBV12-3 or TRBV12-4 with TRBJ1-6; 7 positions agree with TRBD1. The CDR3 is 14 amino acids. Trimming cost V 6 bases and J 7 bases; bases outside gene matches: 6.

This clonotype appeared a few times. The chain employs TRBV20-1 and TRBJ2-5; D possibly corresponds to TRBD1 (6 bases). With 2 bases removed from V and 3 bases from J, the gap between germline ends came to 10 bases. Germline V lookup: CDR1 DFQATT, CDR2 SNEGSKA (reference sequence). This CDR3 is 13 amino acids long. CDR3 sequence (DNA): TGCAGTGCTAGATCGGACAGAGAAGAGACCCAGTACTTC. This translates into CSARSDREETQYF.

J is TRBJ2-3 and V is TRBV7-2; TRBD2 agrees at 7 bases. V dropped 4 bases and J dropped 0; count of bases not matched to a gene: 4. CDR1 and CDR2 (germline): SGHTA, FQGNSA. The CDR3 consists of 15 residues. The CDR3 DNA is TGTGCCAGCAGCTCCAAGCGGGGAAGCACAGATACGCAGTATTTT. This sequence encodes CASSSKRGSTDTQYF.

The rearrangement uses TRBV28 and TRBJ2-7; 9 bases are shared with TRBD1. This CDR3 has 13 residues. Germline loops: CDR1 MDHEN, CDR2 SYDVKM. Trimming at V came to 7 bases and at J to 4 bases, leaving 5 bases not matched to a gene. The CDR3 sequence is CASTPGTGYEQYF. The DNA of the CDR3 is TGTGCCAGCACCCCCGGGACAGGGTACGAGCAGTACTTC.

The chain recombines TRBV6-1 with TRBJ1-2; 9 nucleotides match TRBD1. CDR3 size: 16 residues. CDR1 is MNHNS and CDR2 is SASEGT in the germline V gene. The V segment lost 8 bases and the J segment 8 bases; nucleotides outside the gene matches: 18. The CDR3 sequence: CASSSKYVTGGHGYTF. For the CDR3, the DNA is TGTGCCAGCTCATCTAAGTATGTCACAGGGGGCCACGGCTACACCTTC.

This chain uses TRBV5-5 with TRBJ2-1, with 14 nucleotides matching TRBD2. The CDR3 consists of 16 residues. V was clipped by 4 bases and J by 5 bases; unmatched bases: 5. The germline V gene encodes CDR1 SGHKS and CDR2 YYEKEE (reference sequence). CDR3 coding DNA: TGTGCCAGCAGCCTGACTAGCGGGGGGGCGCACAATGAGCAGTTCTTC. This translates into CASSLTSGGAHNEQFF.

Written as DNA, the CDR3 is TGTGCCAGCAGCTGGGGACAGGGGTCCTACGAGCAGTACTTC. As protein: CASSWGQGSYEQYF. The chain combines TRBV7-9 with TRBJ2-7, with 10 bases identical to TRBD1. In germline, CDR1 is SEHNR, CDR2 FQNEAQ (reference sequence). V shed 4 bases and J 1 base; nucleotides not matched to a gene: 1. CDR3 length: 14 residues.